This entry concerns a single TCR beta chain. Its antigen is unidentified. Unique molecular identifiers were added to individual cDNA molecules. Each CDR3 protein is one row after TCRdb ran MiXCR on the 5' RACE reads. There are roughly 60,000 distinct CDR3 sequences in the sample; more than 6.5% occur only once, and 5.5% to 7.5% lies in the top ten. Germline V CDR1 and CDR2: MNHEY, SVGEGT. CDR3 size: 11 residues. V shed 11 bases and J shed 7 bases, with 13 bases lying between them. This sample was included in a study of early T cells in non-severe SARS-CoV-2 infection. Study-level background: The input, bulk RNA from unsorted whole blood, was sequenced, and chains were unpaired. Study-wide results and limits: Matching results from VDJdb favored anti-spike CD8 responses, leaving private and CD4 specificities undetected.

The chain employs TRBV6-2 or TRBV6-3 and TRBJ2-3, with D perhaps matching TRBD2 (7 bases). This TCR was recovered from an adult who was a healthcare worker with PCR-confirmed SARS-CoV-2 infection or an uninfected control (not recorded which). The material sequenced was whole blood, taken at baseline. In DNA form, the CDR3 reads TGTGCCCTAAGGGGGGGGCATACGCAGTATTTT. It encodes CALRGGHTQYF.